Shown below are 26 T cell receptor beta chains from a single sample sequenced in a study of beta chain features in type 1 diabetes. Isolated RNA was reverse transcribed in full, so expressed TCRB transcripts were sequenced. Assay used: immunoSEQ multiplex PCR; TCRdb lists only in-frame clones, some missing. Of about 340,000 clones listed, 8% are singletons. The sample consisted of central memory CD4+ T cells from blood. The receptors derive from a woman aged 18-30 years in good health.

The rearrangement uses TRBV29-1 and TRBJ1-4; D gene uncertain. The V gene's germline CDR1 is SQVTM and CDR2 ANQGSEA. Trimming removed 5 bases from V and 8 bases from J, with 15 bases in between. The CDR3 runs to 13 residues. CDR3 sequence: CSVLSEGREKLFF. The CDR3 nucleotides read TGCAGCGTTTTAAGCGAGGGTAGGGAAAAACTGTTTTTT.

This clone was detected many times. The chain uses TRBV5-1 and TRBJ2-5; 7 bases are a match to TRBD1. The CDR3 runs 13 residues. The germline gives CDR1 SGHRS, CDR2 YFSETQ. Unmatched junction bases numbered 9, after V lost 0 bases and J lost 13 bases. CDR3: CASSLDHQGELYF. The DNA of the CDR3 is TGCGCCAGCAGCTTGGACCATCAGGGGGAGTTGTACTTC.

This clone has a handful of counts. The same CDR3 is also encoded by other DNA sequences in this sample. The CDR3 loop is CASSLEGTDTQYF. The CDR3 nucleotides are TGTGCCAGCAGCTTAGAAGGAACAGATACGCAGTATTTT. This chain uses TRBV7-9 with TRBJ2-3, with D unclear. The CDR3 runs 13 residues. The germline CDR1 and CDR2 sequences are SEHNR and FQNEAQ (reference sequence). Between the trimmed V and J ends, which lost 1 base and 3 bases, there was a span of 5 bases. The variable domain in full, completed from reference TRBV7-9 and TRBJ2-3, reads DTGVSQNPRHKITKRGQNVTFRCDPISEHNRLYWYRQTLGQGPEFLTYFQNEAQLEKSRLLSDRFSAERPKGSFSTLEIQRTEQGDSAMYLCASSLEGTDTQYFGPGTRLTVL.

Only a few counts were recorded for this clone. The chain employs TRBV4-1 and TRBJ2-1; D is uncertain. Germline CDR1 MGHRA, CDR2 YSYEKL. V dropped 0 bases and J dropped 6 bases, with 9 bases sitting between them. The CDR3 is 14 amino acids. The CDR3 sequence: CASSQDPKTNEQFF. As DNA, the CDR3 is TGCGCCAGCAGCCAAGATCCCAAAACCAATGAGCAGTTCTTC.

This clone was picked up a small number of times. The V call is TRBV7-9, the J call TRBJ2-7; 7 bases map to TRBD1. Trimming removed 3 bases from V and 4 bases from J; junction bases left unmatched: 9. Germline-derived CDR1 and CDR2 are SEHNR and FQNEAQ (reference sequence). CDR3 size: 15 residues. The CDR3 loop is CASSFGTGAEYEQYF. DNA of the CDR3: TGTGCCAGCAGCTTTGGAACAGGGGCTGAGTACGAGCAGTACTTC.

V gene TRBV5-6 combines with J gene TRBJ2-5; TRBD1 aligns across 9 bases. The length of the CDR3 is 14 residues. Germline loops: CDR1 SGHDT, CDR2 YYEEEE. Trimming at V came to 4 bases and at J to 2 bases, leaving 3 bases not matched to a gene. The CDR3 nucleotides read TGTGCCAGCAGCGCGGGGACAGGGCAAGAGACCCAGTACTTC. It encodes CASSAGTGQETQYF.

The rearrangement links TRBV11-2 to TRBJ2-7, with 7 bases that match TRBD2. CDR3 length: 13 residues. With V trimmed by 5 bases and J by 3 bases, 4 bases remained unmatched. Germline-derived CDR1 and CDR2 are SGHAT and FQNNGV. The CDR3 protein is CASSTGLGYEQYF. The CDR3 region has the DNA TGTGCCAGCAGCACAGGACTAGGCTACGAGCAGTACTTC.

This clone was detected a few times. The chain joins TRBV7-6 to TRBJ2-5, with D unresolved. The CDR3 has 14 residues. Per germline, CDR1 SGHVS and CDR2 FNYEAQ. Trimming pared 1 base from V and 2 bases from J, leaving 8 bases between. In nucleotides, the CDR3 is TGTGCCAGCAGCTTAGAGCCAGCTCAAGAGACCCAGTACTTC. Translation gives CASSLEPAQETQYF.

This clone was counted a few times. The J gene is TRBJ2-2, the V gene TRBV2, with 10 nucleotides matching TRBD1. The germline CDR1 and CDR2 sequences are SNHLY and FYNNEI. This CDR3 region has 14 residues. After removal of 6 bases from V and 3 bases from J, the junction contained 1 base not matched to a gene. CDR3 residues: CASRDRGYTGELFF. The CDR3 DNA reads TGTGCCAGCAGGGACAGGGGGTACACCGGGGAGCTGTTTTTT.

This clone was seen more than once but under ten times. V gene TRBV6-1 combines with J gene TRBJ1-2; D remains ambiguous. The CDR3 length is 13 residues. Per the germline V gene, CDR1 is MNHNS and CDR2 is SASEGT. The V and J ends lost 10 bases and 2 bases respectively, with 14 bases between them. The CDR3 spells CAIRRGRNYGYTF. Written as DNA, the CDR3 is TGTGCCATCCGCAGAGGCCGCAACTATGGCTACACCTTC.

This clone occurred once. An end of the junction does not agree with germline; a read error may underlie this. For the CDR3, the DNA is TGTGCCACCAGCAGAGATCGGGTGGGGGAGATCTTT. This encodes CATSRDRVGEIF. The rearrangement links TRBV15 to TRBJ1-1; weak D call: TRBD1 (5 bases). CDR1 and CDR2 from the germline V gene are LNHNV and YYDKDF (reference sequence). The CDR3 sequence is 12 residues long. Drawing the rest from reference TRBV15 and TRBJ1-1, the complete variable domain is DAMVIQNPRYQVTQFGKPVTLSCSQTLNHNVMYWYQQKSSQAPKLLFHYYDKDFNNEADTPDNFQSRRPNTSFCFLDIRSPGLGDTAMYLCATSRDRVGEIFGQGTRLTVV.

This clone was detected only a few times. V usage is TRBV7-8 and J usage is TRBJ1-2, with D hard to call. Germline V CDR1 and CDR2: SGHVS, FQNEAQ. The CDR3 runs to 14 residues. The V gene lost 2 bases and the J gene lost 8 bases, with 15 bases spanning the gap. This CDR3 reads CASSLYGESSGYTF. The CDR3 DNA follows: TGTGCCAGCAGCTTATACGGGGAATCGAGCGGCTACACCTTC.

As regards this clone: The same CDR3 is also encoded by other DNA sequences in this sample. The CDR3 here is CASSPGSTDTQYF. In DNA, the CDR3 is TGTGCCAGCTCACCCGGGAGCACAGATACGCAGTATTTT. V gene TRBV18 combines with J gene TRBJ2-3, with no clear D. In germline, CDR1 is KGHSH, CDR2 LQKENI. The CDR3 totals 13 residues. V lost 3 bases and J lost 0, with 4 bases in between.

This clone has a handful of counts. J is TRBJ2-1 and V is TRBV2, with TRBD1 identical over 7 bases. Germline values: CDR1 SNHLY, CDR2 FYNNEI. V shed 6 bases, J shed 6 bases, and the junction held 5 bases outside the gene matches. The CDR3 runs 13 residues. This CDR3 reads CASRERGPNEQFF. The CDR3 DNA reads TGTGCCAGCAGGGAGAGGGGGCCCAATGAGCAGTTCTTC.

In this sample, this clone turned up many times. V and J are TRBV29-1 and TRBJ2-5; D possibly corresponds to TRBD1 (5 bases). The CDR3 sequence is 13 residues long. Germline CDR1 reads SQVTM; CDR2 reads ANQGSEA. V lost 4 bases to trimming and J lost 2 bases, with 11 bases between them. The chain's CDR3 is CSVVAGWQETQYF. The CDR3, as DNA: TGCAGCGTTGTGGCAGGGTGGCAAGAGACCCAGTACTTC.

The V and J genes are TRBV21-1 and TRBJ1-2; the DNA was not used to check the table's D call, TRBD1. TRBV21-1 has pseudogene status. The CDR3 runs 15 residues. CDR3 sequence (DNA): TGTGCCAGCAGTAACCTTCAGGTCATCGCCTATGGCTACACCTTC. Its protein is CASSNLQVIAYGYTF.

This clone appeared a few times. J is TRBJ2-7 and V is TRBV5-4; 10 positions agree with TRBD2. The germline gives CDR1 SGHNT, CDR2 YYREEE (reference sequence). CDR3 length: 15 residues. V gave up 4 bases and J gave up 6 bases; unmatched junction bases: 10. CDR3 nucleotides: TGTGCCAGCAGCAACATAGCGGGAGGTTTGCTCGAGCAGTACTTC. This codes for CASSNIAGGLLEQYF.

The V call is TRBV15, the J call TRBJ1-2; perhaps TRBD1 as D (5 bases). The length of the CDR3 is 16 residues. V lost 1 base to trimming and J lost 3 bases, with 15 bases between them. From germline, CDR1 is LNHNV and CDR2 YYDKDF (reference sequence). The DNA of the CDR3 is TGTGCCACCAGCAGAGGGATTCAGGGTACTCACTATGGCTACACCTTC. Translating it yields CATSRGIQGTHYGYTF. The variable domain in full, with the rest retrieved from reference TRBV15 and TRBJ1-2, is DAMVIQNPRYQVTQFGKPVTLSCSQTLNHNVMYWYQQKSSQAPKLLFHYYDKDFNNEADTPDNFQSRRPNTSFCFLDIRSPGLGDTAMYLCATSRGIQGTHYGYTFGSGTRLTVV.

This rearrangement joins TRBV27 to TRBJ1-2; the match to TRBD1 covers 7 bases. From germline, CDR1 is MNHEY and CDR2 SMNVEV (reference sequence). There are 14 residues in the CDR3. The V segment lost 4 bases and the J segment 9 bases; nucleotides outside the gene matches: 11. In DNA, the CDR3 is TGTGCCAGCAGTTCCCACGGGACAGATAGAAGCTACACCTTC. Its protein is CASSSHGTDRSYTF.

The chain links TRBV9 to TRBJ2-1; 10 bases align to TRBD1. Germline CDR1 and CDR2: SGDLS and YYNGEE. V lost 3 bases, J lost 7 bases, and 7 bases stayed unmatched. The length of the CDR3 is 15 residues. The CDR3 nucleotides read TGTGCCAGCAGCGCATGGACAGGGGGAGGTAATGAGCAGTTCTTC. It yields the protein CASSAWTGGGNEQFF.

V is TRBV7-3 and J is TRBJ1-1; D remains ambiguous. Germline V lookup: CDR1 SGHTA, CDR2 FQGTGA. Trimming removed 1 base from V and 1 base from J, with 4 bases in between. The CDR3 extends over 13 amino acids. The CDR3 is CASSLMTNTEAFF. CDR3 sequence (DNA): TGTGCCAGCAGCTTAATGACGAACACTGAAGCTTTCTTT.

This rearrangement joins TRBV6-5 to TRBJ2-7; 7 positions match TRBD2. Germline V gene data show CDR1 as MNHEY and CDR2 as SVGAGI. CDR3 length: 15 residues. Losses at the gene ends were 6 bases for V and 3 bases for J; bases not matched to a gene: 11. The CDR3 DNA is TGTGCCAGCAGGATTGGGCCTAGCGGAGGCTACGAGCAGTACTTC. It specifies CASRIGPSGGYEQYF.

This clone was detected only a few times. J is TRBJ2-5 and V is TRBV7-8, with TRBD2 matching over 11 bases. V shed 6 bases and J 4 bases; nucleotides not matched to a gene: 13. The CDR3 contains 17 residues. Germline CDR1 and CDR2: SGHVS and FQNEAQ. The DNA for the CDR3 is TGTGCCAGCAGTATTGACGGACTAGCGGGTTTTTTAGAGACCCAGTACTTC. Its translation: CASSIDGLAGFLETQYF.

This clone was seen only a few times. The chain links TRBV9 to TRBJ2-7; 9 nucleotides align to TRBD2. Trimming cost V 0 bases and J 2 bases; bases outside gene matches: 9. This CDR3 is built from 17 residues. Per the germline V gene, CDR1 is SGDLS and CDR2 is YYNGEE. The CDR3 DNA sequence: TGTGCCAGCAGCGTAGGGGCAGGACTAGCGAGCACCTACGAGCAGTACTTC. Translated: CASSVGAGLASTYEQYF.

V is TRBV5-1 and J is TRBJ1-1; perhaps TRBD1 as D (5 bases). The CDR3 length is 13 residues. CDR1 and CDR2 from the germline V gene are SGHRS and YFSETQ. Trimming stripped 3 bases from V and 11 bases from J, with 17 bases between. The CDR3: CASSSDGTFDAFF. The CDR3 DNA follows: TGCGCCAGCAGCTCGGACGGGACTTTTGATGCTTTCTTT.

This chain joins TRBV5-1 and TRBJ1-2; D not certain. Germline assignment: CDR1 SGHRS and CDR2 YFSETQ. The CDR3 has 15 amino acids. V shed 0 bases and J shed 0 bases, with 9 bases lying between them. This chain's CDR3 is CASSLDGSANYGYTF. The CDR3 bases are TGCGCCAGCAGCTTGGACGGCAGTGCTAACTATGGCTACACCTTC. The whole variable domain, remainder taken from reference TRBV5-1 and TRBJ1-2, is KAGVTQTPRYLIKTRGQQVTLSCSPISGHRSVSWYQQTPGQGLQFLFEYFSETQRNKGNFPGRFSGRQFSNSRSEMNVSTLELGDSALYLCASSLDGSANYGYTFGSGTRLTVV.